This T cell receptor beta chain was identified during a study of control samples from healthy donors and cancer patients. The method was immunoSEQ multiplex PCR; TCRdb's version includes in-frame clones alone and lacks a portion of them. The table shows 99,000 or so clones, with approximately 82% occurring only once. V shed 3 bases and J shed 2 bases, with 14 bases lying between them. The CDR3 is made up of 15 amino acids. The germline gives CDR1 MDHEN, CDR2 SYDVKM. This chain connects TRBV28 to TRBJ2-7; unclear D gene. What was sequenced was blood. The sequence was obtained from a man in his 60s in good health. The CDR3 DNA follows: TGTGCCAGCAGTTTGACCGGACGGTCGGCCTACGAGCAGTACTTC. Its protein is CASSLTGRSAYEQYF.